This T cell receptor (beta chain) originates from a study of patients and donors after allogeneic stem cell transplantation. MiXCR, applied by TCRdb to the RT-PCR reads, yields one record per CDR3 protein. The profile shows about 90,000 distinct CDR3 sequences, 40% to 60% of them singletons. The CDR3 totals 14 residues. Trimming left V 5 bases short and J 5 bases short, with 13 bases between. Germline lookup yields CDR1 LNHDA and CDR2 SQIVND (reference sequence). The source of this sequence is a human donor who was either an allogeneic HSCT recipient or a stem cell or donor lymphocyte infusion donor (not recorded which). It is not recorded whose cells these are; they may come from a transplant donor. This chain connects TRBV19 to TRBJ1-5; TRBD1 might be the D (6 bases). Sequences were obtained from blood, either unsorted or a sorted T cell fraction (not recorded which). CDR3 in amino acids: CASSSQGRDQPQHF. CDR3 sequence (DNA): TGTGCCAGTAGTTCACAGGGTCGGGATCAGCCCCAGCATTTT.